A single sample is the source of the 10 T cell receptor beta chains below, sequenced in a study of blood T cell repertoires in COVID-19. Profiled with immunoSEQ multiplex PCR; TCRdb holds only in-frame clones, not every one. The sample carries fewer than 200,000 clones, roughly 80% recorded once. The sample was PBMCs or T cells enriched from blood (not recorded which). The receptors stem from a woman aged 35 to 49 with acute COVID-19.

This clone came up a few times. The rearrangement links TRBV4-2 to TRBJ2-1; maybe TRBD2 (7 bases). This CDR3 spans 16 amino acids. Per the germline V gene, CDR1 is LGHNA and CDR2 is YNFKEQ. Trimming removed 5 bases from V and 8 bases from J, with 22 bases in between. For the CDR3, the DNA is TGTGCCAGCAGCAACCCCGCGGGAGAGGGGGGGGATGAGCAGTTCTTC. Its protein is CASSNPAGEGGDEQFF.

The chain employs TRBV5-1 and TRBJ2-1, with TRBD1 as a possible D gene (5 bases). V was pared by 4 bases and J by 2 bases, with 28 bases between. The V gene's germline CDR1 is SGHRS and CDR2 YFSETQ. This CDR3 comprises 20 residues. The DNA of the CDR3 is TGCGCCAGCAGCGTGATGACAGTGACCTACCAACTTCTTACCTACAATGAGCAGTTCTTC. This translates into CASSVMTVTYQLLTYNEQFF. The variable domain in full, with the rest retrieved from reference TRBV5-1 and TRBJ2-1, is KAGVTQTPRYLIKTRGQQVTLSCSPISGHRSVSWYQQTPGQGLQFLFEYFSETQRNKGNFPGRFSGRQFSNSRSEMNVSTLELGDSALYLCASSVMTVTYQLLTYNEQFFGPGTRLTVL.

This clone was observed a handful of times. Other DNA sequences in the same sample also yield this CDR3. The CDR3 here is CASSRGGNSGNTIYF. As DNA, the CDR3 is TGTGCCAGCAGCCGAGGAGGGAACTCTGGAAACACCATATATTTT. V gene TRBV9 combines with J gene TRBJ1-3; D not certain. The CDR3 extends over 15 amino acids. Trimming took 4 bases from V and 0 from J, leaving 11 bases between them. Germline loops: CDR1 SGDLS, CDR2 YYNGEE.

The chain recombines TRBV3-1 (or the pseudogene TRBV3-2) with TRBJ1-4; possible D gene TRBD1, 5 bases. The CDR3 covers 16 residues. Germline CDR1 reads LGHDT; CDR2 reads YNNKEL (reference sequence). Trimming pared 1 base from V and 0 bases from J, leaving 9 bases between. In DNA form, the CDR3 reads TGTGCCAGCAGCCAAGGGGGCGGTACAACTAATGAAAAACTGTTTTTT. This gives the protein CASSQGGGTTNEKLFF.

This sequence joins TRBV6-1 and TRBJ1-2; 9 bases match TRBD1. The CDR3 totals 16 residues. Germline loops: CDR1 MNHNS, CDR2 SASEGT. With V trimmed by 2 bases and J by 0 bases, 4 bases remained unmatched. The chain's CDR3 is CASSEPRQGANYGYTF. CDR3 in DNA: TGTGCCAGCAGTGAACCGCGACAGGGGGCTAACTATGGCTACACCTTC.

The chain links TRBV19 to TRBJ2-2; 13 nucleotides match TRBD2. J was trimmed by 7 bases and V by 5 bases; bases with no gene match: 7. The CDR3 runs to 16 residues. CDR1 and CDR2 from the germline V gene are LNHDA and SQIVND (reference sequence). CDR3 region: CASSRGLAGVHGELFF. In DNA form, the CDR3 reads TGTGCCAGTAGTCGAGGACTAGCGGGAGTTCACGGGGAGCTGTTTTTT.

The rearrangement links TRBV5-1 to TRBJ1-1; 7 bases align to TRBD1. CDR1 SGHRS and CDR2 YFSETQ come from the germline V gene. Germline trimming cut 2 bases from V and 0 bases from J; bases unmatched to any gene: 7. This CDR3 is built from 16 residues. CDR3 in DNA: TGCGCCAGCAGCTTACAGGGGCCCACGATGAACACTGAAGCTTTCTTT. Protein product: CASSLQGPTMNTEAFF.

This chain links TRBV6-5 with TRBJ2-1, with TRBD2 identical over 10 bases. Trimming removed 6 bases from V and 3 bases from J; junction bases left unmatched: 5. Germline loops: CDR1 MNHEY, CDR2 SVGAGI. This CDR3 contains 15 residues. The DNA for the CDR3 is TGTGCCAGCAGCACGACTAGCGGGTTCTACAATGAGCAGTTCTTC. Its protein is CASSTTSGFYNEQFF.

J is TRBJ1-1 and V is TRBV29-1; 7 bases agree with TRBD1. V was pared by 4 bases and J by 10 bases, with 12 bases of the junction left unmatched. Germline CDR1 is SQVTM and CDR2 is ANQGSEA. This CDR3 contains 13 residues. Here the CDR3 reads CSVVDRELSRAFF. The DNA for the CDR3 is TGCAGCGTTGTCGACAGGGAGCTTAGCAGAGCTTTCTTT.

The chain employs TRBV5-4 and TRBJ2-2; 9 nucleotides agree with TRBD2. The CDR3 has 16 amino acids. Germline V gives CDR1 SGHNT, CDR2 YYREEE (reference sequence). J lost 5 bases, V lost 2 bases, and 7 bases had no gene match. This chain's CDR3 is CASSLSSGSPTGELFF. In DNA, the CDR3 is TGTGCCAGCAGCTTAAGTAGCGGGAGCCCGACCGGGGAGCTGTTTTTT.